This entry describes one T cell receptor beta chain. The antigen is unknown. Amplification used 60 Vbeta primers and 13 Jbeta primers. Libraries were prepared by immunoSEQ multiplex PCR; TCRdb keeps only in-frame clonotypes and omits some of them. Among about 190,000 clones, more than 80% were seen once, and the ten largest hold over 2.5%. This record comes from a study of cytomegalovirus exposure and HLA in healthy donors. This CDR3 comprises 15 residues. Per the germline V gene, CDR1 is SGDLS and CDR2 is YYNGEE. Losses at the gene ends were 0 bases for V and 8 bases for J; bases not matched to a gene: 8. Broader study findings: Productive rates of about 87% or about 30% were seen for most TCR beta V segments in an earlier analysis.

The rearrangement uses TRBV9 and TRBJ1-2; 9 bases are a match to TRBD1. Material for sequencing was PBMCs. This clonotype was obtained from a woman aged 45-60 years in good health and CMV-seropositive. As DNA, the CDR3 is TGTGCCAGCAGCGTAGCGACAGGGGGAATTTCGGGCTACACCTTC. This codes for CASSVATGGISGYTF.